This TCR beta chain derives from a study of blood T cells in healthy people across ages (dated by TCRdb to between 2014 and 2017). As for the study more broadly: In model experiments, template switching captured about one uniquely barcoded TCR beta cDNA molecule for every two T cells. The study measured age-related changes in TCR beta repertoire diversity using deep sequencing normalized with unique cDNA molecular identifiers. The donors were split into four age groups: young (average around 16 years), middle-aged (roughly 39), aged (about 56) and long-lived (under 90). The study analyzed two additional independent replicas of 1 million unique cDNA reads from the same blood draw for two donors, one aged 18 to 29 and one aged 80 or older. The research as a whole found: The CMV infection status of donors was not known, potentially confounding age-related changes in expanded clonotypes. Estimates of total diversity based on one million sequenced T cells were regarded as lower bounds and as underestimates. Compared with the aged group, the long-lived group had more naive CD4+ T cells, fewer expanded clones and increased TCR diversity, suggesting age selection. There was a strong correlation between observed TCR beta diversity and the percentage of naive T cells measured by flow cytometry. Observed TCR beta diversity per million T cells fell roughly linearly with age, and a significant reduction was already apparent by age roughly 40. Bulk unsorted PBMC profiling prevented conclusive comparison of naive and antigen-experienced compartments.

Systemically healthy Caucasian individuals from Russia, 39 in total and aged about 6 to 90 years, were included as donors. Approximately 9 milliliters of peripheral blood were collected from each donor into EDTA-treated Vacutainer tubes. Ficoll-Paque density-gradient centrifugation was used to isolate PBMCs, with at least 6.5 million per sample. Total RNA was extracted from PBMCs with Trizol reagent, with at least 5.5 micrograms obtained per sample. The percentages of naive CD45RAhigh/CD27high T cells were determined by flow cytometry on a PBMC aliquot from every donor. Receptor libraries were prepared by 5' RACE. Instrument on record: Illumina HiSeq 2500. A second roughly 7 to 11 cycle PCR used a sample-barcoded 5' primer and a J-beta primer mix. A template-switch 5' adaptor carrying 12 random nucleotides introduced a unique molecular identifier onto each TCR beta cDNA molecule. Each sample yielded at least 2.5 million CDR3-containing paired-end reads. First-strand cDNA was synthesized from all RNA with the Mint cDNA synthesis kit, primed by a TRBC-specific oligonucleotide. Following uracil-DNA glycosylase treatment, all cDNA underwent a first 18-cycle PCR with the universal primers M1SS and BC2_uni_R. The paper's processing steps were these. For normalization, 1 million high-quality reads, each with a distinct molecular identifier, were randomly selected from each sample. Reads sharing molecular identifiers were discarded rather than binned into consensus sequences. MiTCR, with a Q25 quality threshold and the strictest error-elimination algorithm, was used for CDR3 identification, clonotype clustering and error correction. A nonparametric unseen species model with Euler transformation was used to estimate a lower bound on total TCR beta diversity. The raw public data were reprocessed by TCRdb itself: fastp quality trimming at Q25, MiXCR clonotype calling, in-frame beta chains only. Each CDR3 protein gets just one entry, which takes the most common genes and DNA from the rows behind it. V and J calls and clone size were set by TCRdb, not the authors. The sample table holds over 750,000 distinct CDR3 sequences, of which around a quarter were seen once. The ten biggest clones cover 9.4% of the sample.

Inclusive of the bounding cysteine and phenylalanine, the CDR3 is 16 residues long. The sequence is cut down to CDR3 DNA, 48 bases in frame from base 1. Sequences MDHEN (CDR1) and SYDVKM (CDR2) are obtained from the germline V gene. This clonotype was counted a few times. The clone's antigen remains unknown. No much larger clone is present one base from it, and per-base qualities are unavailable. These same records also appear under a second study, on T cells of mothers and their children. The second investigation adds: The donors were nine systemically healthy Caucasian individuals, made up of three mothers and their six children. cDNA synthesis used all of the extracted RNA, with around 1.6 ug of RNA in each 15 ul reaction. In the second PCR, sample barcodes and 2-4 random nucleotides were introduced via the M1S primer. Over 8 million TCR beta CDR3 reads came from each mother, compared with roughly 2.8 million reads from each child. Thymic selection similarly shapes TCR recombination output in related and unrelated pairs, with minor effect from inherited differences. Normalized repertoire overlap was always found to be slightly, but never significantly, higher in related mother-child pairs than in unrelated mother-child pairs. Persistent microchimeric T cell clones were not detected, at a sensitivity of about 90 clones per million clonotypes. Deep NGS was used in the study to compare the TCR beta repertoires of mothers and children and to look for features that separate related mother-child pairs from unrelated individuals. On average, the children were roughly 10 +/- 4 years old, while the mothers were approximately 41 +/- 4 years old. After adapter ligation was performed with NEBNext reagents, the libraries were sequenced on an Illumina HiSeq 2000 with 100+100 nt paired-end reads. To avoid cross-contamination, the mother libraries and the child libraries were prepared a month apart and sequenced in separate runs. For each donor, somewhere between about 500,000 and 2,000,000 distinct TCR beta clonotypes were identified. Naive TCR beta clonotypes were estimated from low-frequency clonotypes matched to each donor's FACS-determined naive share, without sorting.

Input material: blood. This sequence originates from a boy younger than 18 in good health. The sequence joins TRBV28 to TRBJ2-5, with an unclear D gene assignment. The tail of the sequence fits TRBJ2-1 better, so the J call may be wrong. The sequence in DNA is TGTGCCAGCAGTTCCCCCCAGCGTTTGGTAAGCAATGAGCAGTTCTTC. Translated, it gives CASSSPQRLVSNEQFF.